The entry that follows covers one T cell receptor (beta chain) sequence. Its antigen has not been determined. Including the terminal cysteine and phenylalanine, the CDR3 comprises 14 residues. The DNA is not on file. As encoded in the germline V gene (reference sequence), CDR1 is SEHNR while CDR2 is FQNEAQ. The data derive from a study of CXCR3-negative and CXCR3-positive naive CD8 T cells (dated by TCRdb to between 2019 and 2020). Notes on the research overall: In total, 120 million to 150 million TRB reads were obtained, which works out to roughly 1.5 +/- 0.3 million reads per library. The TRBV-TRBJ cluster analysis covered naive subsets from about five donors and memory cells from 3 donors. The diversity and physicochemical repertoire analyses included more than nine donors pooled from two independent experiments.

Each CD8+ T cell subset was flow-sorted in triplicate, with approximately 300,000 cells per subset placed directly into RLT lysis buffer. To keep memory contaminants out, a stringent definition of naive CD8+ T cells was applied: CD45RO-CCR7+CD27+CD95-. Standard density gradient centrifugation was used to isolate peripheral blood mononuclear cells from buffy coats. A FACSAria III was used to flow-sort naive CXCR3-negative and CXCR3-positive CD8+ T cells. Total RNA was extracted from sorted cells with an RNeasy Mini Kit. The investigation overall reported the following: Comparably high repertoire diversity was found in both naive subsets, whereas much lower repertoire diversity was found in memory CD8+ T cells. Freshly isolated PBMCs were used for most assays because CXCR3 expression partially decreased after cryopreservation. Within the same donor, TRBV-TRBJ usage looked similar between naive CXCR3-negative and CXCR3-positive cells, but memory cells had distinct patterns. Because surface CD5, which is linked to self-reactivity in mice, was comparable between the naive subsets, TCR interaction strength was also inferred from the physicochemical properties of TRB CDR3s. Compared with CXCR3-negative naive cells, CXCR3-positive naive cells had TRB CDR3s with higher hydrophobicity (lower Kidera factor 4), lower energy, and higher strength and volume indices.

The sequencing machine was a NextSeq 550. The Human TCR Profiling Kit (MiLaboratory) was used to prepare UMI-labeled 5' RACE TRB cDNA libraries. cDNA synthesis used the entire amount of extracted RNA, and PCR amplification then used the entire amount of cDNA produced. Libraries were prepared in parallel with an identical number of PCR cycles. Per the source publication's procedure: MIGEC and MiXCR extracted about 50,000 +/- 10,000 unique UMI-labeled TRB cDNA molecules per library, requiring at least two reads per UMI. Each library averaged about 40,000 +/- 10,000 functional in-frame TRB CDR3 nucleotide clonotypes without stop codons. After each sample was downsampled to 5000 UMI-labeled TRB molecules, VDJtools was used to calculate diversity metrics such as normalized Shannon-Wiener and Chao1. VDJtools computed clonotype-size-weighted physicochemical properties of the central five CDR3 residues: interaction energy, strength, volume and Kidera factor 4. TCRdb reprocessed the raw reads; every CDR3 protein sequence is a single record, and DNA is not supplied. The authors' filters were not applied to this entry. The table held for this sample gives tens of thousands of distinct CDR3 sequences. 0.5% to 0.55% of the sample lies in the top ten.

The receptor comes from a human donor in good health. Some clones in this sample may be carry-over from other donors' samples. The receptor chain draws on TRBV7-9 and TRBJ1-6; the TRBD1 assignment by TCRdb is unverifiable without DNA. The specimen was naive CXCR3+ CD8+ T cells from blood. This specimen's cell subset or site label, interpreted: CD45RO-CCR7+CD27+CD95- naive CD8+ T cells expressing CXCR3 (TNR3+). CDR3 reads: CASSFGPLGSPLHF. Reference TRBV7-9 and TRBJ1-6 proteins supply the regions before and after the CDR3; the full variable domain is: DTGVSQNPRHKITKRGQNVTFRCDPISEHNRLYWYRQTLGQGPEFLTYFQNEAQLEKSRLLSDRFSAERPKGSFSTLEIQRTEQGDSAMYLCASSFGPLGSPLHFGNGTRLTVT.